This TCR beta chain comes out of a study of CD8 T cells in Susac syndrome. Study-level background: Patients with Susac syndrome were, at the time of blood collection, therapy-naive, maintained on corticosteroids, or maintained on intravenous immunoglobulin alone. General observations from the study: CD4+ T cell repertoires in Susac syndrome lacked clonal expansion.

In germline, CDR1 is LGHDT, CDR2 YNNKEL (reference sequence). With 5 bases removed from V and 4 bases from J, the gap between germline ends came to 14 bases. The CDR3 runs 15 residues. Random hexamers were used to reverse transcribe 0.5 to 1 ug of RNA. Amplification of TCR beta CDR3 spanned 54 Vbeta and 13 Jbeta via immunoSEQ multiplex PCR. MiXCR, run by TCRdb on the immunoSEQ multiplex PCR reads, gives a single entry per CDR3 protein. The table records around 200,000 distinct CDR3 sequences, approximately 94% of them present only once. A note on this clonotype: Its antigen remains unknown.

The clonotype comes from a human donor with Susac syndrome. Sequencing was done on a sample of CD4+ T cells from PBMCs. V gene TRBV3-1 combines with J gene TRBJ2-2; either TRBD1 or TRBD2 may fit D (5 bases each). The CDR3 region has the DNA TGTGCCAGCAGCACCCTGGGGGAAGGCACCGGGGAGCTGTTTTTT. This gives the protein CASSTLGEGTGELFF. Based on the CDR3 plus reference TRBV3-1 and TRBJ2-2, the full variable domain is DTAVSQTPKYLVTQMGNDKSIKCEQNLGHDTMYWYKQDSKKFLKIMFSYNNKELIINETVPNRFSPKSPDKAHLNLHINSLELGDSAVYFCASSTLGEGTGELFFGEGSRLTVL.